This record covers a single TCR beta chain. Its antigen is still unknown. This sample is part of a study of CD8+ T cells in alopecia areata. General study results and limits: Lesional tissue from the scalp (especially in alopecia totalis/universalis) showed higher clonality than normal scalp.

Deletions cut 5 bases from V and 7 bases from J, with 12 bases between. The CDR3 totals 13 residues. CDR1 is LNHNV and CDR2 is YYDKDF in the germline V gene (reference sequence). Extracted RNA was reverse transcribed, and the resulting cDNA served as sequencing template. Some clones are missing from TCRdb's copy, which holds only in-frame ones; the method was immunoSEQ multiplex PCR. The table records about 180,000 clones, 50% to 70% of them present only once. This specimen consisted of CD4+ T cells sorted from blood, obtained at week 0. This clonotype was obtained from a human donor with alopecia areata. The gene calls are TRBV15 and TRBJ2-1; D not resolved. The CDR3 DNA follows: TGTGCCACCAGCTTCCAAGGGCGGAATGAGCAGTTCTTC. Amino acid sequence: CATSFQGRNEQFF.